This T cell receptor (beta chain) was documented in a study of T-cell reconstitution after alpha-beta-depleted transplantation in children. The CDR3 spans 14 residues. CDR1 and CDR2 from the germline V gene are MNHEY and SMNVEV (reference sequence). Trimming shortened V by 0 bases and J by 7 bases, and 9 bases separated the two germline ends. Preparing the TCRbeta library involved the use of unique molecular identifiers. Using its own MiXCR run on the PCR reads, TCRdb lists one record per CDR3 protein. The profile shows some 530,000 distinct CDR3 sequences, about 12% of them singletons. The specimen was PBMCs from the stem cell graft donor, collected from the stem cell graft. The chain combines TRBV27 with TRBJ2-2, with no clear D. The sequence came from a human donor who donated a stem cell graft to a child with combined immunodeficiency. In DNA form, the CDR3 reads TGTGCCAGCAGTTTATCTATGGCAGTCGGGGAGCTGTTTTTT. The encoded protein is CASSLSMAVGELFF.